This T cell receptor beta chain was sequenced for a study of cytomegalovirus exposure and HLA in healthy donors (dated by TCRdb to about 2017). For the wider study: According to an earlier analysis of several hundred of the donors, some 170 million T cells yielded 95 million to 140 million unique TCR beta sequences and approximately 300 Gb of sequence data. An early release that covered fewer than 800 HLA-typed donors contained approximately 300 gigabases of sequencing data and 85 million to 100 million unique TCR sequences. The genetic ancestry cluster associated with self-reported Caucasian donors included 81% of the approximately 400 genotyped donors. The study aimed to test whether cataloging public T cell receptors could reveal signatures of past pathogen exposure. The study used immunosequencing to profile the T cell repertoires of several hundred subjects and linked those repertoires to cytomegalovirus serostatus. Besides the first cohort of 666 subjects, a separate validation cohort made up of over 95 different subjects was used. High-throughput TCR immunosequencing, statistical association of individual TCRs with disease status, and machine learning were combined to predict cytomegalovirus infection status. To study patterns of TCR occurrence, a later analysis re-analyzed previously published TCR beta repertoires from around 670 donors and added high-resolution HLA genotyping. The later analysis used no new phenotypic data to find candidate immune exposures, relying instead on TCR beta sequences and their occurrence across donors. In an earlier analysis of a few hundred of the donors, high-throughput TCR beta sequencing was used to judge whether each TCR beta V gene segment behaved as functional or pseudogenic. Alongside the repertoire data, information on donor age, sex, ethnicity and CMV serostatus was compiled. In a later genetic analysis, genome-wide SNP genotypes for about 55% of the 666 donors were used, and that subset was treated as a discovery cohort. Every repertoire in the discovery cohort had been generated on one and the same sequencing platform. Both class I and class II loci were covered by HLA typing, at four-digit resolution. The number of donors typed differed by locus, with roughly 620-640 for A, B, C, DRB1 and DQB1, around 560 for DQA1, 600 to 610 for DPA1, and around 430 for DPB1. About 5 DR-DQ haplotypes were handled as single units for association and clustering, since linkage in the cohort was strong. On average, approximately 250,000 unique TCR beta nucleotide sequences were sequenced per donor among a few hundred genotyped donors of the cohort, with roughly 18% of those sequences being non-productive.

V is cut by 0 bases and J by 0 bases, and the space between the germline ends is 10 bases. Taken from the germline V gene (reference sequence), the CDR1 and CDR2 loops are MNHNY and SVGAGI. From its cysteine to its phenylalanine, the CDR3 spans 16 amino acids. The kept DNA is CDR3 alone, 48 bases in frame from the first base. The method behind the library was the immunoSEQ multiplex PCR assay. A mixture of 60 forward primers for TCR Vbeta segments and 13 reverse primers for TCR Jbeta segments was used in the multiplex PCR. The CDR3 region of rearranged TCR beta genes was amplified from genomic DNA with a multiplex PCR assay. The amplified TCR beta libraries were sequenced on the Illumina HiSeq System as 87-base-pair reads. The authors processed their data as follows. Across the 670 or so repertoires, a later analysis counted around 80 million unique TCR beta chains, 9.5 million to 12 million of which were shared by at least two donors. Raw reads were error-corrected and collapsed into unique sequences by a nearest-neighbor algorithm in which closely related sequences were merged to remove PCR and sequencing errors. Alignment of CDR3 sequences to IMGT reference sequences was used to assign V, D and J gene segments. For a sequence to be retained, at least a six-nucleotide match to both a V gene segment and a J gene segment was required. Rearrangements were classified as productive when the CDR3 lacked stop codons and remained in frame with V and J, and all other rearrangements were classified as non-productive. CDR3 was defined by IMGT convention, running from the second conserved V-encoded cysteine to the conserved J-encoded phenylalanine. The earlier analysis of a few hundred of the donors excluded any sequence lacking an unambiguous match to a single V gene segment. An earlier analysis of just under 600 of the donors called V segments functional above 56.7% productive rearrangements and segregating when the between-donor standard deviation exceeded 5%. To diagnose cytomegalovirus status from the catalog of TCR beta chain sequences, a statistical classification framework was built. In a later analysis, V and J genes were assigned by comparing TCR nucleotide sequences against IMGT/GENE-DB human TR gene sequences. Using the TCRdist pipeline, a later analysis assigned CDR3 sequences along with most-parsimonious VDJ recombination scenarios. A later analysis defined each TCR beta chain by its CDR3 amino acid sequence plus V-gene family, and excluded reads lacking a unique V-gene family. To address suspected cross-contamination and a sequencing artifact, a later analysis removed approximately 590 highly shared, low-generation-probability nucleotide sequences. For each public chain, a later analysis derived a clonal expansion index from normalized ranks of inferred template counts within each repertoire. A later analysis computed generation probabilities with a VDJ recombination model fitted to out-of-frame rearrangements, and checked the results against IGoR. In a later analysis, TCR-TCR, TCR-HLA and TCR-CMV co-occurrence was scored with hypergeometric tests, and a repertoire-size bias correction was applied to TCR pairs. A later analysis estimated false discovery rates by permuting HLA or CMV assignments 20 times. In a later analysis, co-occurring TCRs were grouped with DBSCAN, and TCRdist sequence similarity was added when clustering was performed within HLA-allele-positive subsets. For co-occurrence clustering, repertoires with fewer than 30,000 or more than 120,000 public chains were excluded, along with roughly 5 repertoires with anomalous nucleotide sharing. Sourced from immuneACCESS, this table was stored by TCRdb with only in-frame sequences that have V and J called. A share of the clones is absent; for the studies checked, an unresolved V gene accounts for under half, and the remainder has no known explanation. D and trimming come from the DNA, and the V and J calls and clone size come from that table. The sample has more than 150,000 clones on record, 75% to 85% of them singletons. The ten most abundant clones make up around 2% of the sample.

Study-wide conclusions, independent of this receptor: A further reported finding was that TCR beta sequences accurately predicted the HLA-A and HLA-B alleles for most subjects in the first cohort. A later analysis found that HLA-associated TCR beta chains were more clonally expanded and had lower generation probabilities than equally common non-associated chains. Most TCR sequences were observed very rarely across donors, whereas some public TCRs were present in many individuals. When HLA alleles, especially DR and DQ, strongly co-occurred, attributing TCR associations to individual alleles was difficult. A later analysis found that TCR association rates varied across HLA loci, with DRB1 alleles showing the most associated TCRs and HLA-C alleles the fewest. A cluster of highly shared sequence variants was judged likely to represent a technical artifact of the sequencing pipeline. Roughly uniform sequencing depth across donors was assumed in presence/absence analyses, although this assumption may not hold. In this cohort, only TCR beta chains were sequenced, and detectable features were limited by the absence of alpha or paired-chain data. Broadly in line with IMGT annotations, most TCR beta V segments showed up in productive rearrangements about 90% or about 30% of the time in an earlier analysis of approximately 640 of the donors. Some IMGT-functional V segments, including TRBV6-2 and TRBV6-3, could not be told apart with the 87-base-pair reads, so those segments were excluded. Several of the top co-occurrence clusters appeared to be linked to parvovirus B19, influenza, CMV and Epstein-Barr virus, according to a later analysis. Correlated functional status among segregating V segments might be attributable to linkage disequilibrium, but an unknown experimental factor could not be ruled out. The classifier was reported to diagnose cytomegalovirus status with high specificity and sensitivity in both the original and validation cohorts. In a later genetic analysis, fewer N-insertions in productive TCRs were reported among donors in an Asian-associated ancestry cluster than the roughly 700-donor mean. A few of the identified cytomegalovirus-associated TCR beta chains were confirmed in vitro to be specific for cytomegalovirus antigens. In a later analysis, most CMV-associated TCR beta chains were found to appear HLA-restricted, with HLA associations seemingly driven largely by CMV exposure. The study listed over 150 TCR beta chains as associated with cytomegalovirus. An association between a missense DCLRE1C variant and V-gene and J-gene trimming of TCR beta chains was found in a later genetic analysis and replicated in an independent cohort. Because counts were too low, roughly 16 rarely observed V segments, including chromosome 9 orphons, were left out of the earlier analysis of 587 of the donors. The only immune exposure information available for the cohort was CMV serostatus. According to the authors, the approach could potentially be generalized to other disease states and immunological phenotypes. Because HLA typing was missing for some donors at each locus, association tests included only the typed subset. At a false discovery rate of 0.05, a later analysis linked about 17,000 TCR beta sequences to specific HLA alleles.

This clone was counted once. The antigen it binds to is not known. Base quality data are lacking; no much larger clone is found one base away. The cohort comprised 710 or so healthy bone marrow donors. At the time of sampling, every cohort member was nominally healthy, though immune exposures that went unrecorded were likely present. The donor was CMV seropositive and belonged to the group of 270 or so seropositive cohort members. Every donor gave a peripheral blood sample, and the peripheral blood mononuclear cells from that sample were used for TCR beta sequencing. Genomic DNA extraction from the blood cell samples was performed with the Qiagen DNeasy Blood Extraction Kit.

Recombination connected TRBV6-6 to TRBJ2-3; TRBD2 could be the D gene, as 6 bases match. The sample comprised PBMCs. The receptor comes from a young woman in good health and CMV-seropositive. The CDR3 corresponds to CASSYSGRSSTDTQYF. The bases are TGTGCCAGCAGTTACTCCGGGAGATCTAGCACAGATACGCAGTATTTT.